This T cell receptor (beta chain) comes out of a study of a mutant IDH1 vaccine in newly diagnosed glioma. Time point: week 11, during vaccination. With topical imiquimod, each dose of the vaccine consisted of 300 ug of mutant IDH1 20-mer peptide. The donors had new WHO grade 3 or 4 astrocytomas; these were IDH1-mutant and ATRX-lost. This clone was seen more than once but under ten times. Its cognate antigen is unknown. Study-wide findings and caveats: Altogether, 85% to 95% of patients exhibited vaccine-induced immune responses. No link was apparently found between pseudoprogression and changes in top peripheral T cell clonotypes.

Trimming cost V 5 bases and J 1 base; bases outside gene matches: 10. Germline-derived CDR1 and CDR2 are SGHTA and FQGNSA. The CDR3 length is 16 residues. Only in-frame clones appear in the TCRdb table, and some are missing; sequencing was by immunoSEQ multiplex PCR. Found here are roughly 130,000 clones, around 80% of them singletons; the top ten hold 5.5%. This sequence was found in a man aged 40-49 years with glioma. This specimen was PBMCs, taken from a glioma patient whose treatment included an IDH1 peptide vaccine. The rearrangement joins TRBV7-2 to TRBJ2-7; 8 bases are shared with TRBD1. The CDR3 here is CASSLDRGRGSYEQYF. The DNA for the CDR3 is TGTGCCAGCAGCCTCGACAGGGGAAGGGGGTCCTACGAGCAGTACTTC.